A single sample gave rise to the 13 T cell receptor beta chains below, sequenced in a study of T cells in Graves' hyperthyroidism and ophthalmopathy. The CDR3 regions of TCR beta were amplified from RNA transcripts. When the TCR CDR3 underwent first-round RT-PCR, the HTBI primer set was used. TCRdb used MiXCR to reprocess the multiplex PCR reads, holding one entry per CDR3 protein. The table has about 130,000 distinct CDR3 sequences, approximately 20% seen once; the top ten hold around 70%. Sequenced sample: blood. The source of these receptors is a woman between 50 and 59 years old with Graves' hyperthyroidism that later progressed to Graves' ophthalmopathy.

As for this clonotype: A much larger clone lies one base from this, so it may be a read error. Here the CDR3 reads CASSWPGGNEQFF. The DNA for the CDR3 is TGTGCCAGCAGCTGGCCTGGGGGCAATGAGCAGTTCTTC. The gene calls are TRBV3-1 and TRBJ2-1; perhaps D is TRBD1 or TRBD2 (5 bases each). The CDR3 spans 13 residues. Germline CDR1 LGHDT, CDR2 YNNKEL (reference sequence). The V and J ends lost 5 bases and 6 bases respectively, with 11 bases between them.

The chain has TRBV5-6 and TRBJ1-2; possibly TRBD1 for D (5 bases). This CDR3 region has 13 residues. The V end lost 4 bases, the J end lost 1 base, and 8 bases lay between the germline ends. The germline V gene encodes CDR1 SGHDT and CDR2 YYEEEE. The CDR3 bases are TGTGCCAGCAGCCGGGACCGTAACTATGGCTACACCTTC. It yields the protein CASSRDRNYGYTF.

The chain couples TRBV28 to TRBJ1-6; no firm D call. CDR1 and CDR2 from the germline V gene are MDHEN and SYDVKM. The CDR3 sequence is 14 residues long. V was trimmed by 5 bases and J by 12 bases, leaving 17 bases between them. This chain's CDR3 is CASSTLKLGLPLHF. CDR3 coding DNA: TGTGCCAGCAGTACCCTCAAGTTAGGGTTACCCCTCCACTTT.

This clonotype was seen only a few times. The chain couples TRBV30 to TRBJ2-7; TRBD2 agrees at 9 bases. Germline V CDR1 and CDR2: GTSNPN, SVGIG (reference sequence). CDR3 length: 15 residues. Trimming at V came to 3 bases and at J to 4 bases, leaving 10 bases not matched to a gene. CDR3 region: CAWREWTSARYEQYF. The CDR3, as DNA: TGTGCCTGGAGAGAATGGACTAGCGCTCGTTACGAGCAGTACTTC. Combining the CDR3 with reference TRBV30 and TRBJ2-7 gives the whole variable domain SQTIHQWPATLVQPVGSPLSLECTVEGTSNPNLYWYRQAAGRGLQLLFYSVGIGQISSEVPQNLSASRPQDRQFILSSKKLLLSDSGFYLCAWREWTSARYEQYFGPGTRLTVT.

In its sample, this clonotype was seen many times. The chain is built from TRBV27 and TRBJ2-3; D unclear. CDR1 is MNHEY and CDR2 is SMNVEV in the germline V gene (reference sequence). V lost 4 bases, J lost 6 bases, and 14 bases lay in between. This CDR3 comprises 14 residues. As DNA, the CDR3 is TGTGCCAGCAGTTATGGGCTAGATGGGGATACGCAGTATTTT. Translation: CASSYGLDGDTQYF.

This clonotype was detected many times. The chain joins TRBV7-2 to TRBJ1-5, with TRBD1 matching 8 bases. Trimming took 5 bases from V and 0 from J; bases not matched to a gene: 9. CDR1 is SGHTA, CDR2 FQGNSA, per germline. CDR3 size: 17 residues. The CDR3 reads CASSPRTDRVSNQPQHF. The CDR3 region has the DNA TGTGCCAGCAGCCCCCGGACGGACAGGGTTAGCAATCAGCCCCAGCATTTT.

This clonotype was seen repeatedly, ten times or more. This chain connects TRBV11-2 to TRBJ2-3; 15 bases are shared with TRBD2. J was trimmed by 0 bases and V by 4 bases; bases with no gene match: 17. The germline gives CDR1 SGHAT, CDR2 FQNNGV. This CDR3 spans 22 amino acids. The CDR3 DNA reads TGTGCCAGCAGCTCAACACTGCCGGGACTAGCGGGAGGATCAACTAGCACAGATACGCAGTATTTT. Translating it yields CASSSTLPGLAGGSTSTDTQYF.

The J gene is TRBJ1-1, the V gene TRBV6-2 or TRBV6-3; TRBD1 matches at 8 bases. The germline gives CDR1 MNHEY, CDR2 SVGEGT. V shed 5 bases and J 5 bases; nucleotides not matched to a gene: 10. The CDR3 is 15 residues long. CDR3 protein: CASSTWTGYLTEAFF. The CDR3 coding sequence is TGTGCCAGCAGTACCTGGACAGGGTATTTAACTGAAGCTTTCTTT.

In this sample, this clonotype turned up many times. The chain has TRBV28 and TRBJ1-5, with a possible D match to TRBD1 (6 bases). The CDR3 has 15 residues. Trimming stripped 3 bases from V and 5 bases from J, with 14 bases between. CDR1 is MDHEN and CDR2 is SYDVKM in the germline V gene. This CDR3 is CASSFLTGMDQPQHF. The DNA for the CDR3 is TGTGCCAGCAGTTTCCTTACAGGGATGGATCAGCCCCAGCATTTT. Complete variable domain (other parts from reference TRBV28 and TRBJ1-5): DVKVTQSSRYLVKRTGEKVFLECVQDMDHENMFWYRQDPGLGLRLIYFSYDVKMKEKGDIPEGYSVSREKKERFSLILESASTNQTSMYLCASSFLTGMDQPQHFGDGTRLSIL.

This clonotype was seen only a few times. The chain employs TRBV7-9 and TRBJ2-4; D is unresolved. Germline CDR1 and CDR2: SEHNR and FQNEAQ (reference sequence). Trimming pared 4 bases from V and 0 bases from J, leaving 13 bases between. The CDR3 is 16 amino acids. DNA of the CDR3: TGTGCCAGCAGCTCCCCTGGCGCTTTAGCCAAAAACATTCAGTACTTC. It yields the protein CASSSPGALAKNIQYF.

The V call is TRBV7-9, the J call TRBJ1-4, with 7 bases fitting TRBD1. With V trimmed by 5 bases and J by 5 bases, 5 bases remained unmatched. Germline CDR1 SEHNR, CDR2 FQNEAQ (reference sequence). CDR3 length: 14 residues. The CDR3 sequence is CASSPPDRNEKLFF. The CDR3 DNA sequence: TGTGCCAGCAGCCCTCCGGACAGGAATGAAAAACTGTTTTTT.

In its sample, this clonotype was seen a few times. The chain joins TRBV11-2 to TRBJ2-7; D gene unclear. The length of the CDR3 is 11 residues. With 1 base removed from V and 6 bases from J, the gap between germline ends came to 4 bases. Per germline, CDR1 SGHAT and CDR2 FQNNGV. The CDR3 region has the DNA TGTGCCAGCAGCTTAGCCCTCGAGCAGTACTTC. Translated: CASSLALEQYF.

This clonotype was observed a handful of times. CDR3: CASSEQGPNTGELFF. Written as DNA, the CDR3 is TGTGCCAGTTCCGAACAGGGCCCGAACACCGGGGAGCTGTTTTTT. The rearrangement links TRBV19 to TRBJ2-2; D might be TRBD1 (6 bases). The CDR3 sequence is 15 residues long. Per the germline V gene, CDR1 is LNHDA and CDR2 is SQIVND (reference sequence). The V gene lost 8 bases and the J gene lost 0 bases, with 13 bases spanning the gap.